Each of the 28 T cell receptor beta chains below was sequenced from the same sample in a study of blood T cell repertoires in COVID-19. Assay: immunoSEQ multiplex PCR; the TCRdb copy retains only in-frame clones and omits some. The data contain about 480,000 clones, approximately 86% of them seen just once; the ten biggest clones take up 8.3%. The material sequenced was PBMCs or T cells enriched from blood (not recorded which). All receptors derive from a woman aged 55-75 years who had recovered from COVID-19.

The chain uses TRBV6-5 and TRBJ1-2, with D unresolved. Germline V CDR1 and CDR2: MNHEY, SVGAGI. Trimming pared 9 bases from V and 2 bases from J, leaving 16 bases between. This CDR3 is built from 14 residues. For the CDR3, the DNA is TGTGCCAGTAGTAGTGGCAGCGGCAACTATGGCTACACCTTC. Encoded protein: CASSSGSGNYGYTF.

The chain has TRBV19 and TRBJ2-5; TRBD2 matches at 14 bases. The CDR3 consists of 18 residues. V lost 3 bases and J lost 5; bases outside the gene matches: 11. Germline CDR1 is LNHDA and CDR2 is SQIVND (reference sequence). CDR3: CASSMRPTSGGARETQYF. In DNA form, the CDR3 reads TGTGCCAGTAGTATGAGGCCGACTAGCGGGGGGGCCCGGGAGACCCAGTACTTC.

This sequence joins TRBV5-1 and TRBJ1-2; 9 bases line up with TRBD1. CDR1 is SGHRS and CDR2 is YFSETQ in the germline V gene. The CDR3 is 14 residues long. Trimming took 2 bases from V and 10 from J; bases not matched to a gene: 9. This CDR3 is CASSFTGQGSVYTF. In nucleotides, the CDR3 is TGCGCCAGCAGCTTCACGGGACAGGGTTCTGTCTACACCTTC.

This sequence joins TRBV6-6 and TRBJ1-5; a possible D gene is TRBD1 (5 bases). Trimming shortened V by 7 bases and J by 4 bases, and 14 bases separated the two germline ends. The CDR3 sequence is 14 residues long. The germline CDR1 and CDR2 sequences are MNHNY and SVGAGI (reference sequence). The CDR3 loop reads CASNLGGVNQPQHF. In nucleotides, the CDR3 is TGTGCCAGCAACCTCGGGGGGGTGAATCAGCCCCAGCATTTT.

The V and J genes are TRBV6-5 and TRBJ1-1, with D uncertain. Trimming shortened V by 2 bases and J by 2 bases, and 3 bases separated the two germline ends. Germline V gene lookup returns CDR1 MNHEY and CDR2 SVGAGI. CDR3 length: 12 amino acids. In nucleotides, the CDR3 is TGTGCCAGCAGTTACCTTAACACTGAAGCTTTCTTT. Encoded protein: CASSYLNTEAFF.

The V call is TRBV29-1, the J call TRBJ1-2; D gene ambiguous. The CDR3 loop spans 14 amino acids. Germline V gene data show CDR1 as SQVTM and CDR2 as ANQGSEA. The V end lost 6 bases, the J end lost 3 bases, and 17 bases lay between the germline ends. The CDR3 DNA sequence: TGCAGCGTCCCCCTGGTCCCTCCGGACTATGGCTACACCTTC. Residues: CSVPLVPPDYGYTF. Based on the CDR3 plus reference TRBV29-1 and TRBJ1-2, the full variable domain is SAVISQKPSRDICQRGTSLTIQCQVDSQVTMMFWYRQQPGQSLTLIATANQGSEATYESGFVIDKFPISRPNLTFSTLTVSNMSPEDSSIYLCSVPLVPPDYGYTFGSGTRLTVV.

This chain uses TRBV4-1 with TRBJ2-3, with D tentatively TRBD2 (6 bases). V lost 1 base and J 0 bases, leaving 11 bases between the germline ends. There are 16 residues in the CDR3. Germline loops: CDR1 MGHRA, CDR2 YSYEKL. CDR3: CASSQGWAGSTDTQYF. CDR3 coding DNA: TGCGCCAGCAGCCAAGGGTGGGCGGGGAGCACAGATACGCAGTATTTT.

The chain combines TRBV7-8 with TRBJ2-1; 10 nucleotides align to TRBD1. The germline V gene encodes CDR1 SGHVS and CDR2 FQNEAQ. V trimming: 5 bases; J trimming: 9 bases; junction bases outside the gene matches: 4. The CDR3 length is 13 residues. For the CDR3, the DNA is TGTGCCAGCAGCATGGACAGGGGGGGTGAGCAGTTCTTC. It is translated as CASSMDRGGEQFF.

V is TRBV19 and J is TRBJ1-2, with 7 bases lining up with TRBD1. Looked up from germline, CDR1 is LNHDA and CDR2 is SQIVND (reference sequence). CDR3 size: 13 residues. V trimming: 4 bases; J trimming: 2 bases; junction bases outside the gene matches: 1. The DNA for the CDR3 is TGTGCCAGTAGTACGGGACAGAACTATGGCTACACCTTC. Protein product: CASSTGQNYGYTF.

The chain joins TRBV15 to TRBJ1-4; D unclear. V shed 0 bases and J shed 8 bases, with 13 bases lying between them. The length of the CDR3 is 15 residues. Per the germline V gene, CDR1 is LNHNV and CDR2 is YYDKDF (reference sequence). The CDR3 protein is CATSRDQAGGEKLFF. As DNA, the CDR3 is TGTGCCACCAGCAGAGATCAGGCTGGAGGAGAAAAACTGTTTTTT.

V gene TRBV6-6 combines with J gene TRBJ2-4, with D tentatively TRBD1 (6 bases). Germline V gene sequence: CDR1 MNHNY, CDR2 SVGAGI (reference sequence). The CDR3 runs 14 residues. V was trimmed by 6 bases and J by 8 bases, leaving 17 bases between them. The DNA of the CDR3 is TGTGCCAGCAGCCCCCGACAGGTCTTGGACATTCAGTACTTC. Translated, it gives CASSPRQVLDIQYF.

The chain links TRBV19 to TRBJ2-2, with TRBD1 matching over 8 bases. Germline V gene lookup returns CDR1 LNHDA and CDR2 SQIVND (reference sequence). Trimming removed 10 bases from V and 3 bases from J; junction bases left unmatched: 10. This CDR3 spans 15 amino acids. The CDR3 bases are TGTGCCACCAGACAGGGGATTCAGGACACCGGGGAGCTGTTTTTT. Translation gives CATRQGIQDTGELFF.

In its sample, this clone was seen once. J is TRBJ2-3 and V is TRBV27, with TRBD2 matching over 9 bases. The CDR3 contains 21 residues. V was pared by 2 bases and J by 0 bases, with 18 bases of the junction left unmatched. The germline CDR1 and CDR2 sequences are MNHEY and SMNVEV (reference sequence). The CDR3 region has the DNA TGTGCCAGCAGTTTAAAAGGGTCTAGCGGGGTTCGGTTGCTTAGCACAGATACGCAGTATTTT. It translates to CASSLKGSSGVRLLSTDTQYF.

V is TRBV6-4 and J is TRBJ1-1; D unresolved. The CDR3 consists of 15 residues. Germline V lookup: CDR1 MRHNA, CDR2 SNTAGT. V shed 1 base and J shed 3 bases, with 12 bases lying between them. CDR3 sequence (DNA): TGTGCCAGCAGTGACTTTCCAGGCGGGGACACTGAAGCTTTCTTT. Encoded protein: CASSDFPGGDTEAFF.

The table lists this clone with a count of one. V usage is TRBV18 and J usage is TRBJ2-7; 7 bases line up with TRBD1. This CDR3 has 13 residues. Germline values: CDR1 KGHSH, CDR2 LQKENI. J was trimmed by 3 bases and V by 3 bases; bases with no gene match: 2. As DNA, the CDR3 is TGTGCCAGCTCACCCAACAGGGGCTACGAGCAGTACGTC. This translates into CASSPNRGYEQYV.

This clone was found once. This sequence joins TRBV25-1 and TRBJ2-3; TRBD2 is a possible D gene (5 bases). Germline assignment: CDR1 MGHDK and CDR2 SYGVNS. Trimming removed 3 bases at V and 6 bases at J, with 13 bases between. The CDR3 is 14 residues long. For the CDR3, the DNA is TGTGCCAGCAGTGATCGGTCCTCGGGGGATACGCAGTATTTT. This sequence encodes CASSDRSSGDTQYF.

The CDR3 DNA sequence: TGTGCCAGCAGCCTTAGACAGGGGGACAACTACGAGCAGTACGTC. Protein product: CASSLRQGDNYEQYV. The rearrangement links TRBV5-5 to TRBJ2-7, with 9 nucleotides matching TRBD1. Germline trimming cut 4 bases from V and 3 bases from J; bases unmatched to any gene: 8. The CDR3 loop spans 15 amino acids. Germline V gene sequence: CDR1 SGHKS, CDR2 YYEKEE (reference sequence).

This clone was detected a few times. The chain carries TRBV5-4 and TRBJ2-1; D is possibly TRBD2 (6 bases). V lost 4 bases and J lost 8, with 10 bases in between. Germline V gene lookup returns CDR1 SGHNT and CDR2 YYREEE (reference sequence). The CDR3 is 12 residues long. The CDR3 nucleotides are TGTGCCAGCAGCCGCGGAGGGGATGAGCAGTTCTTC. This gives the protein CASSRGGDEQFF. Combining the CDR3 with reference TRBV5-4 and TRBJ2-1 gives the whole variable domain ETGVTQSPTHLIKTRGQQVTLRCSSQSGHNTVSWYQQALGQGPQFIFQYYREEENGRGNFPPRFSGLQFPNYSSELNVNALELDDSALYLCASSRGGDEQFFGPGTRLTVL.

The CDR3 reads CASSFRDRNTDTQYF. The DNA for the CDR3 is TGCGCCAGCAGCTTCCGGGACAGGAATACAGATACGCAGTATTTT. V gene TRBV5-1 combines with J gene TRBJ2-3, with 8 bases matching TRBD1. The germline gives CDR1 SGHRS, CDR2 YFSETQ. CDR3 size: 15 residues. The J segment lost 3 bases and the V segment lost 2 bases, leaving 5 bases of the junction unmatched.

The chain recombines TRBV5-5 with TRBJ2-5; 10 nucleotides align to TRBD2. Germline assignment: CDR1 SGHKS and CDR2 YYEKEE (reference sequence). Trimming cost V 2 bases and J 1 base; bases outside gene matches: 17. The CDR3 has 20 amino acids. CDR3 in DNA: TGTGCCAGCAGCTTAATGCGGGCTGTTAGCGGGGGGCCCCTCCAAGAGACCCAGTACTTC. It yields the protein CASSLMRAVSGGPLQETQYF.

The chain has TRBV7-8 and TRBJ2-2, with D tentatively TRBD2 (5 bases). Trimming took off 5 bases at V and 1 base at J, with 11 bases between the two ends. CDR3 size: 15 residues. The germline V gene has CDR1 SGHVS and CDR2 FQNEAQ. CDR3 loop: CASSPKRRNTGELFF. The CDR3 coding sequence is TGTGCCAGCAGCCCAAAGCGGAGGAACACCGGGGAGCTGTTTTTT.

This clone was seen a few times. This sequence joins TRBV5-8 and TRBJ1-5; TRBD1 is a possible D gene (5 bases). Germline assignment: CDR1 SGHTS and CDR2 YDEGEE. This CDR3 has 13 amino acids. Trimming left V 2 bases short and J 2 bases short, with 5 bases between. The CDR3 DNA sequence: TGTGCCAGCAGCTTACAGGGCAATCAGCCCCAGCATTTT. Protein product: CASSLQGNQPQHF. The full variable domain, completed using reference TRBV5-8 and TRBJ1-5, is EAGVTQSPTHLIKTRGQQATLRCSPISGHTSVYWYQQALGLGLQFLLWYDEGEERNRGNFPPRFSGRQFPNYSSELNVNALELEDSALYLCASSLQGNQPQHFGDGTRLSIL.

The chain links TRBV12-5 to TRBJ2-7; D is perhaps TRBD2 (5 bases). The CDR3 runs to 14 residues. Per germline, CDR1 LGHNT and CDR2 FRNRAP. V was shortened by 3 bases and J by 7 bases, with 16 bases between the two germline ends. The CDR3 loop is CASGLSGPRSEQYF. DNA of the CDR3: TGTGCTAGTGGTTTAAGCGGTCCCAGATCGGAGCAGTACTTC.

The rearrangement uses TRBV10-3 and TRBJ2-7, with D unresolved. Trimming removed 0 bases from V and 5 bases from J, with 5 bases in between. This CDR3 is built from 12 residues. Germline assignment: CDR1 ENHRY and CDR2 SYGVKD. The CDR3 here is CAISESLHEQYV. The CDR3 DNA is TGTGCCATCAGTGAGTCTCTACACGAGCAGTACGTC.

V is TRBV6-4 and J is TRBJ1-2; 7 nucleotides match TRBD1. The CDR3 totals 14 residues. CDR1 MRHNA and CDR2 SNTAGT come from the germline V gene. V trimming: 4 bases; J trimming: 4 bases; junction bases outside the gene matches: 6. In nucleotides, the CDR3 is TGTGCCAGCAGTGCGGGTCCAGGGGGCTATGGCTACACCTTC. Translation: CASSAGPGGYGYTF.

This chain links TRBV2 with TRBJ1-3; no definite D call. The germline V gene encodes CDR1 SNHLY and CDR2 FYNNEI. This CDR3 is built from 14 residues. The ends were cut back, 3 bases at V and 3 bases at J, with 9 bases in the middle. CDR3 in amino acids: CASSDVGGGNTIYF. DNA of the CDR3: TGTGCCAGCAGTGATGTGGGAGGTGGAAACACCATATATTTT. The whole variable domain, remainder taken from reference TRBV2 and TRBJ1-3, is EPEVTQTPSHQVTQMGQEVILRCVPISNHLYFYWYRQILGQKVEFLVSFYNNEISEKSEIFDDQFSVERPDGSNFTLKIRSTKLEDSAMYFCASSDVGGGNTIYFGEGSWLTVV.

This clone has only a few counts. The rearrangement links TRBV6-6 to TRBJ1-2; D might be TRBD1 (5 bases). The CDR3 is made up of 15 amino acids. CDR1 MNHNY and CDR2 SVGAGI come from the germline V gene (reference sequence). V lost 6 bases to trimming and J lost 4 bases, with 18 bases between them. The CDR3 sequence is CASRWKEGQGYGYTF. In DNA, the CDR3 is TGTGCCAGCAGGTGGAAGGAGGGGCAAGGCTATGGCTACACCTTC.

CDR3 DNA sequence: TGTGCCAGCAGCCCCCAGATGGTAGCAGGGGGAACGTTTAACTATGGCTACACCTTC. It codes for CASSPQMVAGGTFNYGYTF. The chain employs TRBV5-5 and TRBJ1-2; TRBD1 aligns across 7 bases. Trimming at V came to 4 bases and at J to 1 base, leaving 19 bases not matched to a gene. The CDR3 contains 19 residues. Germline CDR1 is SGHKS and CDR2 is YYEKEE (reference sequence).